This TCR beta chain was identified during a study of shared clonotypes between healthy human individuals (dated by TCRdb to 2020 to 2021). As for the study more broadly: A few men and two women, aged 18 to 49 years, made up the cohort. To estimate repertoire size and how much clonotypes are shared between individuals, the study performed deep sequencing of blood TCR repertoires from roughly five healthy adults. To increase sequencing depth and limit assay-specific biases, different laboratories used diverse techniques to prepare libraries and sequence TCR repertoires. Between about 0.9 and 9 billion PBMCs per donor were obtained by leukapheresis. For each donor, CD4 naive and CD4 memory were each given three plates, CD8 naive was given two plates, and CD8 memory was given one plate.

CD8 naive samples were obtained by positive selection for CCR7 among CD45RO-negative cells, yielding a CD45RA+CCR7+ population from which TemRA cells were excluded. The donors were healthy, HIV-negative adults with no recently reported acute infections or vaccinations. Every donor was a Caucasian adult residing in Nashville, Tennessee, USA. Blood was obtained by leukapheresis, after which PBMCs were separated by Ficoll-Histopaque density gradient centrifugation and cryopreserved in liquid nitrogen vapor phase. Analytical flow cytometry was used to check the purity and quantity of every magnetically sorted T cell population. Each sorted fraction had its genomic DNA isolated and then quantified by UV absorbance on a Nanodrop 2000c. There are 15 amino acids in the CDR3, from cysteine to phenylalanine inclusive. Left in the record is the CDR3 DNA by itself, 45 bases read in frame from the first base. After removal of 6 bases from V and 0 bases from J, the junction retains 8 bases not matched to a gene. The germline V gene gives CDR1 as MDHEN and CDR2 as SYDVKM.

Using the deep immunoSEQ assay, TCR CDR3 regions were amplified from genomic DNA by multiplex PCR. Extracted genomic DNA from each cell subset was spread evenly across all wells of several immunoSEQ 96-well plates, with each plate serving as a replicate. Each replicate PCR for sorted subsets received around 200 ng genomic DNA, equal to tens of thousands of T cell genomes. Purified libraries were quantified with a Qubit 3.0 fluorometer, sized on a Bioanalyzer 2100, and re-quantified with the KAPA Library Quantification kit. Every immunoSEQ 96-well plate was sequenced on a dedicated single-read 150-cycle Illumina NextSeq 550 flow cell. Processing in the source paper ran as follows. Because only junctional sequences without quality scores were contained in the immunoSEQ output, filtering matching that applied to full-length reads could not be performed. Sequences were annotated with PyIR, a Python wrapper for IgBLAST v1.9, using IMGT germline references to assign V/J genes and CDR3. Reads with weak V/J assignments (E-value above 1e-6), missing CDR3, stop codons, out-of-frame junctions, or ambiguous translated residues were removed. V3J clonotypes were defined as sequences sharing an identical inferred V gene, J gene, and CDR3 amino acid sequence. Percentage overlap between repertoires was calculated by dividing the number of shared unique clonotypes by the size of the smaller repertoire. RTK rarefaction, the Chao1 estimator, and Recon v2.1 estimates of unobserved clonotypes were used to assess repertoire richness. OLGA was used to compute generation probabilities for all TCRbeta clonotypes that the gDNA method yielded from a handful of donors. Held by TCRdb, this immuneACCESS table contains in-frame sequences only and omits some clones. Under half of the omission traces to an unresolved V gene where checked; the cause of the rest is unknown. The V and J calls and clone size are taken from that table; D and trimming were inferred from the DNA. Counted in this sample were roughly 2,000,000 clones; roughly 95% of them appeared once. The ten largest clones add up to less than 1.5% of the sample.

On the study overall, not on this receptor specifically: Pairwise subsampling indicated that sequencing depth was expected to affect the degree of clonotype sharing among donors. The genetic and exposure-history diversity represented was limited by the small number of donors. Even with the large sequencing depth, rarefaction of the sorted-subset datasets indicated that sequencing was incomplete. Sharing across a few donors was observed for approximately 5% of naive CD4, over 3% of naive CD8, roughly 2.3% of memory CD4, and roughly 0.4% of memory CD8 clonotypes. Larger estimated clonotype richness was generally found for naive subsets than for memory subsets. Compared with non-shared clonotypes, clonotypes shared by all four sorted-subset donors had higher generation probabilities. Sampling was limited to blood, and TCR repertoires in tissue likely differ from TCR repertoires in blood.

In regard to this clone: Its antigen has not been determined. No per-base quality is available; no much larger clone lies one base away.

Sequencing used naive CD8+ T cells sorted from blood. The cell subset or site label of this sample denotes: CD45RA+CCR7+. Rearrangement joined TRBV28 to TRBJ2-7, with 7 junctional bases fitting TRBD1. The TCR sequence derives from a man between 18 and 29 years old in good health. The nucleotide sequence is given as TGTGCCAGCAGCCTGACAGGGTCCCCCTCCTACGAGCAGTACTTC. This gives the protein CASSLTGSPSYEQYF.